One and the same sample provided the 13 T cell receptor beta chains below, sequenced in a study of blood T cell repertoires in COVID-19. This table comes from immunoSEQ multiplex PCR, and its TCRdb copy is limited to in-frame clones, with some not included. The profile shows roughly 62,000 clones, roughly 90% of them singletons. The sequencing input was peripheral blood. The receptor source for this set is a human donor in a cohort sampled during active COVID-19.

The chain couples TRBV9 to TRBJ1-1, with 10 positions matching TRBD1. Germline loops: CDR1 SGDLS, CDR2 YYNGEE. V lost 3 bases to trimming and J lost 4 bases; unmatched junction nucleotides: 6. This CDR3 comprises 15 residues. CDR3: CASSAGTGDGTEAFF. CDR3 in DNA: TGTGCCAGCAGCGCGGGGACAGGGGATGGCACTGAAGCTTTCTTT.

This clone came up a few times. The V and J genes are TRBV5-5 and TRBJ1-2; TRBD1 matches at 7 bases. Germline loops: CDR1 SGHKS, CDR2 YYEKEE (reference sequence). J was trimmed by 2 bases and V by 0 bases; bases with no gene match: 4. This CDR3 has 15 amino acids. CDR3 DNA sequence: TGTGCCAGCAGCTTGGTCCAGGGGGGCAACTATGGCTACACCTTC. Translation gives CASSLVQGGNYGYTF.

The rearrangement uses TRBV11-3 and TRBJ2-3, with 11 bases fitting TRBD2. From germline, CDR1 is SGHNT and CDR2 YENEEA. V shed 5 bases and J 2 bases; nucleotides not matched to a gene: 3. The CDR3 spans 15 residues. CDR3 nucleotides: TGTGCCAGCAGCGCGGGACTAGCGGTCACAGATACGCAGTATTTT. Amino acid sequence: CASSAGLAVTDTQYF.

The gene calls are TRBV11-1 and TRBJ2-3; 12 bases line up with TRBD1. The J segment lost 0 bases and the V segment lost 5 bases, leaving 3 bases of the junction unmatched. Germline values: CDR1 SGHAT, CDR2 FQDESV (reference sequence). The CDR3 spans 16 residues. The CDR3 spells CASSVGQGASTDTQYF. The CDR3 nucleotides are TGTGCCAGCAGCGTGGGACAGGGGGCTAGCACAGATACGCAGTATTTT.

The chain couples TRBV14 to TRBJ1-4, with TRBD1 matching 8 bases. With V trimmed by 5 bases and J by 5 bases, 10 bases remained unmatched. The CDR3 runs 16 residues. The germline gives CDR1 SGHDN, CDR2 FVKESK. The chain's CDR3 is CASSWAYRGLNEKLFF. In nucleotides, the CDR3 is TGTGCCAGCAGCTGGGCCTACAGGGGGTTAAATGAAAAACTGTTTTTT.

This chain uses TRBV6-1 with TRBJ2-2; 14 nucleotides line up with TRBD2. The CDR3 extends over 16 amino acids. Germline V CDR1 and CDR2: MNHNS, SASEGT. Trimming removed 2 bases from V and 5 bases from J; junction bases left unmatched: 1. This CDR3 is CASSERTSGGTGELFF. The CDR3 nucleotides read TGTGCCAGCAGTGAACGGACTAGCGGGGGGACCGGGGAGCTGTTTTTT.

This sequence joins TRBV9 and TRBJ2-7; D is unresolved. This CDR3 is 13 amino acids long. Germline-derived CDR1 and CDR2 are SGDLS and YYNGEE. Trimming stripped 2 bases from V and 7 bases from J, with 13 bases between. The CDR3, as DNA: TGTGCCAGCAGCGTGGCCTCAGGTGGGGAGCAGTACTTC. Amino acid sequence: CASSVASGGEQYF. Full variable domain (rest looked up from reference TRBV9 and TRBJ2-7): DSGVTQTPKHLITATGQRVTLRCSPRSGDLSVYWYQQSLDQGLQFLIQYYNGEERAKGNILERFSAQQFPDLHSELNLSSLELGDSALYFCASSVASGGEQYFGPGTRLTVT.

The CDR3 is CASSPNRAGYEQYF. CDR3 coding DNA: TGTGCCAGCTCACCCAACAGGGCTGGCTACGAGCAGTACTTC. The gene calls are TRBV18 and TRBJ2-7; D perhaps matches TRBD1 (6 bases). V was shortened by 3 bases and J by 3 bases, with 12 bases between the two germline ends. This CDR3 comprises 14 residues. Germline CDR1 KGHSH, CDR2 LQKENI.

This sequence joins TRBV25-1 and TRBJ2-7; TRBD1 matches 11 bases. Germline V gives CDR1 MGHDK, CDR2 SYGVNS. The trim removed 5 bases at V and 4 bases at J, leaving 7 bases unmatched. The CDR3 sequence is 15 residues long. As DNA, the CDR3 is TGTGCCAGCAGTTTACCGGGACAGGGGGTTTACGAGCAGTACTTC. Translating gives CASSLPGQGVYEQYF.

The chain couples TRBV19 to TRBJ1-2; D ambiguous. The CDR3 has 13 residues. Germline loops: CDR1 LNHDA, CDR2 SQIVND (reference sequence). Trimming took 2 bases from V and 7 from J, leaving 11 bases between them. The CDR3 reads CASSISGGSGYTF. In DNA form, the CDR3 reads TGTGCCAGTAGTATATCTGGCGGAAGTGGCTACACCTTC.

This chain links TRBV29-1 with TRBJ2-7, with a tentative D call TRBD2 (5 bases). The germline V gene has CDR1 SQVTM and CDR2 ANQGSEA. The CDR3 contains 14 residues. With 6 bases removed from V and 2 bases from J, the gap between germline ends came to 17 bases. CDR3 DNA sequence: TGCAGCGTCGGCCCGCGGGCTGTCGCCTACGAGCAGTACTTC. This gives the protein CSVGPRAVAYEQYF.

The chain uses TRBV6-5 and TRBJ2-7; weak D call: TRBD2 (5 bases). V lost 0 bases and J 3 bases, leaving 12 bases between the germline ends. The CDR3 extends over 15 amino acids. CDR1 and CDR2 (germline): MNHEY, SVGAGI. DNA for the CDR3: TGTGCCAGCAGTTACTCGCGGCGACTAATCTACGAGCAGTACTTC. Protein sequence: CASSYSRRLIYEQYF.

The rearrangement uses TRBV27 and TRBJ2-2; 7 bases agree with TRBD2. Trimming cost V 4 bases and J 4 bases; bases outside gene matches: 3. The CDR3 covers 14 residues. Germline V CDR1 and CDR2: MNHEY, SMNVEV (reference sequence). CDR3: CASSWREGTGELFF. DNA of the CDR3: TGTGCCAGCAGTTGGAGGGAGGGCACCGGGGAGCTGTTTTTT.